The present entry profiles one T cell receptor beta chain with its context. The CDR3 contains 13 residues. Trimming pared 5 bases from V and 6 bases from J, leaving 14 bases between. Per germline, CDR1 SEHNR and CDR2 FQNEAQ (reference sequence). The entry originates in a study of blood T cell repertoires in COVID-19. Study summary: Italy, Spain and the United States were the sources of the convalescent and acute COVID-19 samples.

Authors' processing steps: Amplifying reference gene primers gave estimates of nucleated cell counts. Assay used: immunoSEQ multiplex PCR; TCRdb lists only in-frame clones, some missing. The V and J calls and clone size were taken over from that table, and D and trimming were inferred from the DNA. The sample lists fewer than 250,000 clones, less than 90% occurring once. Specimen: peripheral blood. The receptor was derived from a young man with acute or convalescent COVID-19. The V and J genes are TRBV7-9 and TRBJ2-7; possibly TRBD1 for D (5 bases). CDR3 sequence reads: CASSEGVPLEQYF. CDR3 DNA sequence: TGTGCCAGCAGCGAAGGGGTCCCGCTCGAGCAGTACTTC.